Listed below are T cell receptor beta chains from one sample, sequenced in a study of blood T cell repertoires in COVID-19. Sequencing used immunoSEQ multiplex PCR; TCRdb keeps in-frame clones, though not all of them. The table has over 110,000 clones, over 75% seen once. Sequencing used PBMCs or T cells enriched from blood (not recorded which). These receptors originate from a man aged 45-60 years in a cohort exposed to, infected with or recovered from COVID-19 (not recorded which). CDR3s include the opening cysteine and the closing phenylalanine or tryptophan. D genes are given only for firm matches. Rows may omit the clone size; those that give it use once, few, many or a size class.

V	J	size	D	DNA	CDR3
TRBV27	TRBJ2-2	.	TRBD2	TGTGCCAGCAGTTTATCTCCTAGCGGTAACACCGGGGAGCTGTTTTTT	CASSLSPSGNTGELFF
TRBV27	TRBJ2-2	.	TRBD1	TGTGCCAGCAGTGAGACAGGGGGGAACACCGGGGAGCTGTTTTTT	CASSETGGNTGELFF
TRBV27	TRBJ2-1	.	.	TGTGCCAGCAGTCCCGCGTTGGATGAGCAGTTCTTC	CASSPALDEQFF
TRBV5-4	TRBJ2-7	.	TRBD1	TGTGCCAGCAGCTTGGGACAGGGCTCCTACGAGCAGTACTTC	CASSLGQGSYEQYF
TRBV7-2	TRBJ1-2	.	.	TGTGCCAGCAGCTTCGGGGTCGGTAACTATGGCTACACCTTC	CASSFGVGNYGYTF
TRBV2	TRBJ1-6	.	.	TGTGCCAGCACCCCAGGGATCAATTCACCCCTCCACTTT	CASTPGINSPLHF
TRBV5-1	TRBJ2-7	.	TRBD2	TGCGCCAGCAGCTTGGAGGTCCTAGCGGGGGGCAACCTCCCCTACGAGCAGTACTTC	CASSLEVLAGGNLPYEQYF
TRBV30	TRBJ1-6	.	TRBD1	TGTGCCTGGAGCGCCCCGGGGGACAGGGTCAATTCACCCCTCCACTTT	CAWSAPGDRVNSPLHF
TRBV7-2	TRBJ1-6	few	.	TGTGCCAGCAGCTTGGTACAACCGAATTCACCCCTCCACTTT	CASSLVQPNSPLHF
TRBV5-1	TRBJ2-7	few	.	TGCGCCAGCAGCTTCTCCAGGGCCTACGAGCAGTACTTC	CASSFSRAYEQYF